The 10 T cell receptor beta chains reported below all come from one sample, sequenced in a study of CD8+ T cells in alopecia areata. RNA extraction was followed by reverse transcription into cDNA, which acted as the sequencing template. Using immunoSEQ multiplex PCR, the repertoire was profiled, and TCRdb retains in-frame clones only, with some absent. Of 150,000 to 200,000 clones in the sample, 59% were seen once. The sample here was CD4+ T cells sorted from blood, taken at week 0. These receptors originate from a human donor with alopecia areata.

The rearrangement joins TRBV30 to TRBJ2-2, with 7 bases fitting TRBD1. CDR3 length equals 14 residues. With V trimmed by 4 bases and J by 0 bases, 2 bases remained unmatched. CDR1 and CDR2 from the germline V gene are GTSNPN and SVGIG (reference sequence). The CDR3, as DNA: TGTGCCTGGATAAGGGGGCCGAACACCGGGGAGCTGTTTTTT. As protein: CAWIRGPNTGELFF.

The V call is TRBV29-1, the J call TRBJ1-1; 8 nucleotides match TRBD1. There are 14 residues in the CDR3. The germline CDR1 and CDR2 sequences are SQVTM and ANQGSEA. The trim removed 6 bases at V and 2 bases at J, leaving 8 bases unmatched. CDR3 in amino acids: CSVALQGGNTEAFF. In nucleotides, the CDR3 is TGCAGCGTGGCGCTACAGGGGGGCAACACTGAAGCTTTCTTT.

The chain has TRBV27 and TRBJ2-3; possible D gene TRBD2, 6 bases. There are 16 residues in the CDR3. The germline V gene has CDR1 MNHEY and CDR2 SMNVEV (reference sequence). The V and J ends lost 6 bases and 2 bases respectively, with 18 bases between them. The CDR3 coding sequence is TGTGCCAGCAGCAGTTTAAAGCGGGCCTTCACAGATACGCAGTATTTT. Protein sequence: CASSSLKRAFTDTQYF.

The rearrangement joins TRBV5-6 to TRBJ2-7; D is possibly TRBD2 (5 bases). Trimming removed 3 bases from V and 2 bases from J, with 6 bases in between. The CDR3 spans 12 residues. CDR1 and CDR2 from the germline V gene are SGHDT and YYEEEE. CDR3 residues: CASSWETYEQYF. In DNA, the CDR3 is TGTGCCAGCAGCTGGGAGACCTACGAGCAGTACTTC.

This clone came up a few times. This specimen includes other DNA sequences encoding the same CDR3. CDR3 in amino acids: CSVEDRGYNEQFF. In nucleotides, the CDR3 is TGCAGCGTTGAGGACAGGGGTTACAATGAGCAGTTCTTC. The chain combines TRBV29-1 with TRBJ2-1; 9 nucleotides line up with TRBD1. Trimming cost V 3 bases and J 4 bases; bases outside gene matches: 1. CDR1 and CDR2 (germline): SQVTM, ANQGSEA. The CDR3 totals 13 residues.

The CDR3 DNA reads as TGTGCCAGTAGTTCCCAACAGGGGGTGTTCTTC. It specifies CASSSQQGVFF. The chain is built from TRBV19 and TRBJ2-1, with 8 bases lining up with TRBD1. Looked up from germline, CDR1 is LNHDA and CDR2 is SQIVND (reference sequence). The CDR3 totals 11 residues. V lost 5 bases and J lost 15; bases outside the gene matches: 6. The whole variable domain, filled in from reference TRBV19 and TRBJ2-1, reads DGGITQSPKYLFRKEGQNVTLSCEQNLNHDAMYWYRQDPGQGLRLIYYSQIVNDFQKGDIAEGYSVSREKKESFPLTVTSAQKNPTAFYLCASSSQQGVFFGPGTRLTVL.

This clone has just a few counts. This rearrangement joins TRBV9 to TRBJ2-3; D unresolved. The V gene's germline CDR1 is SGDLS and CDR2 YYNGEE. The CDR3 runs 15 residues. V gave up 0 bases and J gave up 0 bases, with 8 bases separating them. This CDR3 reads CASSVDAASTDTQYF. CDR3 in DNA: TGTGCCAGCAGCGTAGACGCGGCTAGCACAGATACGCAGTATTTT.

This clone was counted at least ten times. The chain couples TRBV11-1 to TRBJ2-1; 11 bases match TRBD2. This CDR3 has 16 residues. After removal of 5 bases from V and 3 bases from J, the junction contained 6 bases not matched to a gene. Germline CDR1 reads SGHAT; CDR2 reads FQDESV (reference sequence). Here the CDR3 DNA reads TGTGCCAGCAGCGTCGGGACTAGCGGAATCTACAATGAGCAGTTCTTC. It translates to CASSVGTSGIYNEQFF.

CDR3 amino acids: CSVGEGAQPQHF. In DNA form, the CDR3 reads TGCAGCGTCGGAGAGGGGGCTCAGCCCCAGCATTTT. This rearrangement joins TRBV29-1 to TRBJ1-5; 7 bases line up with TRBD1. Per germline, CDR1 SQVTM and CDR2 ANQGSEA. CDR3 length equals 12 residues. V trimming: 6 bases; J trimming: 6 bases; junction bases outside the gene matches: 5.

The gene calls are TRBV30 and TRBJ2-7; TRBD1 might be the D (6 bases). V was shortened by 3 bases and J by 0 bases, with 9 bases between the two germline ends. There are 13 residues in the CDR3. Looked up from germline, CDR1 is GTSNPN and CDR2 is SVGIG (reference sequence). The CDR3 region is CAWSATGSYEQYF. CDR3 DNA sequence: TGTGCCTGGAGCGCGACAGGCTCCTACGAGCAGTACTTC.